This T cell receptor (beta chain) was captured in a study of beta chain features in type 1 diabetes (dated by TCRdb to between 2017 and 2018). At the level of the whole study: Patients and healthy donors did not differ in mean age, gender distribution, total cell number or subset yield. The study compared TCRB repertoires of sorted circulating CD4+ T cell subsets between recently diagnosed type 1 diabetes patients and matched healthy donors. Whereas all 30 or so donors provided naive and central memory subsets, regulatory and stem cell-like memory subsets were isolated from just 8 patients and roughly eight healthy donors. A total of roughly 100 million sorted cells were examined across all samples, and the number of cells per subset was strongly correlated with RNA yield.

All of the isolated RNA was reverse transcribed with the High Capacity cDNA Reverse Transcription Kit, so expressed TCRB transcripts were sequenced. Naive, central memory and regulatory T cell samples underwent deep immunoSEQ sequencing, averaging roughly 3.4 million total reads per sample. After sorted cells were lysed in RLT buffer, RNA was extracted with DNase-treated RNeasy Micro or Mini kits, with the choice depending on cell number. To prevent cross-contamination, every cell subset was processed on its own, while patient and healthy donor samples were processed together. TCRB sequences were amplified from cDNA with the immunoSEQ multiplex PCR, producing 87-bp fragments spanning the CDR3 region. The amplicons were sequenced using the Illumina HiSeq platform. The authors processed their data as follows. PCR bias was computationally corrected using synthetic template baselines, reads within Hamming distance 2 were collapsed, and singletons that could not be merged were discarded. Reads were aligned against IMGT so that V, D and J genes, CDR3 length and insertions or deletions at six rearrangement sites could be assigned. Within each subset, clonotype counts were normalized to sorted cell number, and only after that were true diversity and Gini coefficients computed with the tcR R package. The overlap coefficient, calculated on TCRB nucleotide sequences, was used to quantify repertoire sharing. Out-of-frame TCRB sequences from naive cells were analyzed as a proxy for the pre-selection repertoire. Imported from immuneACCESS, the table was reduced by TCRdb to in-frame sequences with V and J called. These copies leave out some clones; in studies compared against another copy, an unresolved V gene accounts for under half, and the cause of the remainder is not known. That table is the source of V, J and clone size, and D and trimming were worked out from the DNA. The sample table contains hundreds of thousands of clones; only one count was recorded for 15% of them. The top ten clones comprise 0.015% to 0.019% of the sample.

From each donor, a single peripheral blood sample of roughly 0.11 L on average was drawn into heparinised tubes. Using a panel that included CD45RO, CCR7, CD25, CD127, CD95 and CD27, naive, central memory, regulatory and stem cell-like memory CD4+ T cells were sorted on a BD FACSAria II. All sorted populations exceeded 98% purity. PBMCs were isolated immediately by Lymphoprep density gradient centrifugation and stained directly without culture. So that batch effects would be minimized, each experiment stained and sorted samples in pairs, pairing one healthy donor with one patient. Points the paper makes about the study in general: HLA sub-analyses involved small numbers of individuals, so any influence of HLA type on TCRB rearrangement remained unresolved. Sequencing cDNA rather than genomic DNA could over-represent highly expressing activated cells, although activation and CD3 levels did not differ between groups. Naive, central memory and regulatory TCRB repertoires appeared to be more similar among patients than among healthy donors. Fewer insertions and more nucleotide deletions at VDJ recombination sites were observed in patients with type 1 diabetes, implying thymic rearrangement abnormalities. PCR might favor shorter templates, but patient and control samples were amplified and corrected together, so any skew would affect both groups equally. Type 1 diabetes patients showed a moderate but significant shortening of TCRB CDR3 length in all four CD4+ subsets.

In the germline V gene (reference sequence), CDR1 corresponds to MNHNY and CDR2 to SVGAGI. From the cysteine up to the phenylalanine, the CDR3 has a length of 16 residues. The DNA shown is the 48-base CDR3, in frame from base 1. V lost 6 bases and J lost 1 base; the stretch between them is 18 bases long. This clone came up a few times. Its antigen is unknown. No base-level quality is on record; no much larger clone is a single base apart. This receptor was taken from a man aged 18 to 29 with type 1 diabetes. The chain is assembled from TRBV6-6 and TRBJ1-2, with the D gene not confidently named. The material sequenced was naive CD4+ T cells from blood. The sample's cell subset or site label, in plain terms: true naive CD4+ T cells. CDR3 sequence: CASSPVSGSLNYGYTF. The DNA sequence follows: TGTGCCAGCAGCCCCGTGTCTGGGAGCCTTAACTATGGCTACACCTTC.